The 32 T cell receptor beta chains listed next were all sequenced from one sample in a study of shared clonotypes between healthy human individuals. Sequencing used immunoSEQ multiplex PCR; TCRdb keeps in-frame clones, though not all of them. This table has 450,000 to 500,000 clones, around 85% appearing once. What was sequenced was PBMCs. These receptors all come from a woman aged 40 to 50 in good health. Some clones in this sample may be carry-over from other donors' samples.

This clone was counted a single time. J is TRBJ2-1 and V is TRBV27; TRBD1 might be the D (6 bases). Germline CDR1 and CDR2: MNHEY and SMNVEV (reference sequence). The CDR3 loop spans 15 amino acids. The V gene lost 6 bases and the J gene lost 0 bases, with 12 bases spanning the gap. CDR3: CASRSRGASYNEQFF. The CDR3 region has the DNA TGTGCCAGCAGGTCCAGGGGCGCCTCCTACAATGAGCAGTTCTTC.

This chain uses TRBV10-1 with TRBJ1-1, with D possibly TRBD1 on 6 matching bases. V was pared by 7 bases and J by 2 bases, with 14 bases between. The CDR3 spans 14 residues. Germline-derived CDR1 and CDR2 are WNHNN and SYGVQD (reference sequence). CDR3 loop: CASITGHANTEAFF. DNA for the CDR3: TGCGCCAGCATTACGGGACACGCAAACACTGAAGCTTTCTTT.

The gene calls are TRBV7-9 and TRBJ2-3; no clear D. V was pared by 3 bases and J by 0 bases, with 13 bases between. Germline CDR1 is SEHNR and CDR2 is FQNEAQ (reference sequence). The CDR3 is 16 amino acids. The DNA of the CDR3 is TGTGCCAGCAGCTTCCTATACGCTCATAGCACAGATACGCAGTATTTT. Encoded protein: CASSFLYAHSTDTQYF.

Comments on this clone: A much bigger clone sits one base away, suggesting this may be a read error. Distinct nucleotide sequences in the sample also encode this CDR3. V and J are TRBV14 and TRBJ2-7; TRBD2 matches 11 bases. Germline CDR1 SGHDN, CDR2 FVKESK. The CDR3 has 14 residues. Losses at the gene ends were 5 bases for V and 3 bases for J; bases not matched to a gene: 3. The CDR3 sequence is CASSRGLAVYEQYF. CDR3 bases: TGTGCCAGCAGCAGGGGACTAGCGGTCTACGAGCAGTACTTC. Using reference TRBV14 and TRBJ2-7 for the parts outside the CDR3, the full variable domain is EAGVTQFPSHSVIEKGQTVTLRCDPISGHDNLYWYRRVMGKEIKFLLHFVKESKQDESGMPNNRFLAERTGGTYSTLKVQPAELEDSGVYFCASSRGLAVYEQYFGPGTRLTVT.

This clone has more than one count but fewer than ten. The same CDR3 can be traced to other DNA sequences in this sample. This chain joins TRBV7-2 and TRBJ1-2, with D possibly matching TRBD1 (6 bases). Germline V gene sequence: CDR1 SGHTA, CDR2 FQGNSA. V lost 6 bases to trimming and J lost 5 bases, with 10 bases between them. The CDR3 is 12 residues long. The CDR3 sequence: CASSIQGYGYTF. As DNA, the CDR3 is TGTGCCAGCAGTATACAGGGTTATGGCTACACCTTC.

Concerning this clone itself: A read error likely explains this, since a far larger clone differs by one base. The sample carries other DNA sequences with the same CDR3. This chain joins TRBV6-1 and TRBJ1-2; D remains ambiguous. Germline lookup yields CDR1 MNHNS and CDR2 SASEGT. The V end was cut by 6 bases, the J end by 8 bases, with 13 bases between. The CDR3 runs to 12 residues. The CDR3 bases are TGTGCCAGCAGCGAGGCAGGCCGGGGCTACACCTTC. Amino acid sequence: CASSEAGRGYTF.

V and J are TRBV15 and TRBJ1-3; D is undetermined. This CDR3 contains 14 residues. Trimming pared 2 bases from V and 4 bases from J, leaving 9 bases between. Germline V gene data show CDR1 as LNHNV and CDR2 as YYDKDF (reference sequence). CDR3 bases: TGTGCCACCAGCAGACAGCGGGCCGGAAACACCATATATTTT. Protein sequence: CATSRQRAGNTIYF.

This clone was observed a few times. The chain carries TRBV11-2 and TRBJ1-1; TRBD1 matches 7 bases. V trimming: 5 bases; J trimming: 6 bases; junction bases outside the gene matches: 9. The germline V gene encodes CDR1 SGHAT and CDR2 FQNNGV. The CDR3 is made up of 14 amino acids. DNA for the CDR3: TGTGCCAGCAGCCGAGGGGCAGGGGGACCTGAAGCTTTCTTT. Translating gives CASSRGAGGPEAFF.

V gene TRBV2 combines with J gene TRBJ2-2, with TRBD1 matching over 10 bases. Germline-derived CDR1 and CDR2 are SNHLY and FYNNEI. The CDR3 has 15 residues. V trimming: 2 bases; J trimming: 7 bases; junction bases outside the gene matches: 4. The CDR3 spells CASSEKTGGNGELFF. CDR3 DNA sequence: TGTGCCAGCAGTGAAAAGACAGGGGGCAACGGGGAGCTGTTTTTT.

A note on this clone: A read error is likely here: a far larger clone is one base away. The rearrangement links TRBV18 to TRBJ2-1; TRBD2 is a possible D gene (6 bases). The CDR3 is 14 residues long. CDR1 is KGHSH, CDR2 LQKENI, per germline. The CDR3: CASSQSGFDNGQFF. CDR3 in DNA: TGTGCCAGCTCACAGAGCGGGTTTGACAATGGGCAGTTCTTC. Looking up the rest from reference TRBV18 and TRBJ2-1 gives the full variable domain: NAGVMQNPRHLVRRRGQEARLRCSPMKGHSHVYWYRQLPEEGLKFMVYLQKENIIDESGMPKERFSAEFPKEGPSILRIQQVVRGDSAAYFCASSQSGFDNGQFFGPGTRLTVL.

This rearrangement joins TRBV6-6 to TRBJ1-2; D is uncertain. V gave up 2 bases and J gave up 2 bases, with 0 bases separating them. CDR3 length: 11 amino acids. The germline gives CDR1 MNHNY, CDR2 SVGAGI (reference sequence). The CDR3: CASSYNYGYTF. CDR3 DNA sequence: TGTGCCAGCAGTTACAACTATGGCTACACCTTC.

V is TRBV5-6 and J is TRBJ1-2, with D perhaps matching TRBD1 (6 bases). The CDR3 totals 16 residues. The germline CDR1 and CDR2 sequences are SGHDT and YYEEEE. V was cut by 0 bases and J by 4 bases, with 16 bases left in between. The CDR3 loop is CASSLAQSGAGYGYTF. DNA for the CDR3: TGTGCCAGCAGCTTGGCGCAGTCAGGGGCCGGCTATGGCTACACCTTC. Variable domain in full (rest from reference TRBV5-6 and TRBJ1-2): DAGVTQSPTHLIKTRGQQVTLRCSPKSGHDTVSWYQQALGQGPQFIFQYYEEEERQRGNFPDRFSGHQFPNYSSELNVNALLLGDSALYLCASSLAQSGAGYGYTFGSGTRLTVV.

In the case of this clone: This CDR3 is also generated by other DNA sequences in the sample. Here the CDR3 DNA reads TGTGCCAGCAGTCCACCTAATGAAAAACTGTTTTTT. Its protein product is CASSPPNEKLFF. J is TRBJ1-4 and V is TRBV28; no clear D. This CDR3 is built from 12 residues. The germline V gene encodes CDR1 MDHEN and CDR2 SYDVKM. Trimming left V 5 bases short and J 3 bases short, with 4 bases between.

This clone was detected ten times or more. The genes are TRBV6-5 and TRBJ2-7, with 15 bases that match TRBD2. From germline, CDR1 is MNHEY and CDR2 SVGAGI. Unmatched junction bases numbered 7, after V lost 6 bases and J lost 7 bases. The CDR3 has 15 amino acids. The CDR3 sequence is CASRPPGLAGGEQYF. CDR3 DNA: TGTGCCAGCAGGCCGCCGGGACTAGCGGGAGGAGAGCAGTACTTC.

The V and J genes are TRBV5-8 and TRBJ2-7; 13 nucleotides agree with TRBD2. The CDR3 has 16 residues. Unmatched junction bases numbered 6, after V lost 4 bases and J lost 2 bases. CDR1 SGHTS and CDR2 YDEGEE come from the germline V gene. The CDR3 here is CASSRTGLAGAYEQYF. CDR3 sequence (DNA): TGTGCCAGCAGCCGAACCGGACTAGCGGGAGCCTACGAGCAGTACTTC.

The chain is built from TRBV4-1 and TRBJ1-1; weak D call: TRBD1 (5 bases). The CDR3 loop spans 18 amino acids. CDR1 and CDR2 (germline): MGHRA, YSYEKL. V was pared by 2 bases and J by 6 bases, with 25 bases between. The CDR3 region is CASSQPSGRVGGLSEAFF. The CDR3 DNA sequence: TGCGCCAGCAGCCAACCTTCAGGGCGGGTGGGCGGACTTTCTGAAGCTTTCTTT.

The chain's CDR3 is CATTGDAGELFF. In DNA, the CDR3 is TGTGCCACCACAGGGGATGCCGGGGAGCTGTTTTTT. This rearrangement joins TRBV18 to TRBJ2-2; 7 bases fit TRBD1. Losses at the gene ends were 10 bases for V and 6 bases for J; bases not matched to a gene: 5. Germline CDR1 and CDR2: KGHSH and LQKENI. The CDR3 contains 12 residues.

This clone appeared a single time. V is TRBV27 and J is TRBJ2-7, with D maybe TRBD1 (5 bases). Per germline, CDR1 MNHEY and CDR2 SMNVEV (reference sequence). This CDR3 is 14 amino acids long. V lost 5 bases to trimming and J lost 6 bases, with 17 bases between them. The CDR3 reads CASSVRSQGGEQYF. The CDR3 nucleotides read TGTGCCAGCAGTGTACGAAGCCAGGGTGGCGAGCAGTACTTC.

The chain uses TRBV5-1 and TRBJ1-1, with D perhaps TRBD1 (5 bases). The germline CDR1 and CDR2 sequences are SGHRS and YFSETQ. V dropped 4 bases and J dropped 5 bases, with 12 bases sitting between them. This CDR3 contains 13 residues. Written as DNA, the CDR3 is TGCGCCAGCAGCCTGGGGGGACTAACTGAAGCTTTCTTT. Encoded protein: CASSLGGLTEAFF.

In this sample, this clone turned up once. This rearrangement joins TRBV11-2 to TRBJ2-7; D is unclear. CDR3 length: 12 amino acids. V shed 8 bases and J shed 6 bases, with 14 bases lying between them. The germline gives CDR1 SGHAT, CDR2 FQNNGV. The CDR3 protein is CASGPAPGEQYF. The DNA of the CDR3 is TGTGCCAGCGGCCCTGCGCCCGGCGAGCAGTACTTC.

V gene TRBV2 combines with J gene TRBJ2-1; 7 bases line up with TRBD1. The length of the CDR3 is 14 residues. Germline CDR1 SNHLY, CDR2 FYNNEI. V shed 7 bases and J 4 bases; nucleotides not matched to a gene: 7. The CDR3 reads CASKLDRIYNEQFF. Here the CDR3 DNA reads TGTGCCAGCAAATTGGACAGGATTTACAATGAGCAGTTCTTC.

This chain connects TRBV30 to TRBJ1-1, with D perhaps TRBD1 (5 bases). CDR3 size: 13 residues. Trimming cost V 4 bases and J 2 bases, with 11 bases left between them. Germline V gene lookup returns CDR1 GTSNPN and CDR2 SVGIG (reference sequence). The CDR3 loop reads CAWNPGSNTEAFF. In DNA form, the CDR3 reads TGTGCCTGGAACCCAGGGTCTAACACTGAAGCTTTCTTT.

The rearrangement links TRBV2 to TRBJ1-4; D is ambiguous. Germline CDR1 reads SNHLY; CDR2 reads FYNNEI. The V end lost 0 bases, the J end lost 1 base, and 6 bases lay between the germline ends. CDR3 length: 15 amino acids. CDR3 loop: CASSEAGRTNEKLFF. In nucleotides, the CDR3 is TGTGCCAGCAGTGAAGCGGGGAGAACTAATGAAAAACTGTTTTTT.

The genes are TRBV19 and TRBJ2-2, with 10 nucleotides matching TRBD1. V gave up 6 bases and J gave up 7 bases; unmatched junction bases: 5. This CDR3 comprises 14 residues. CDR1 LNHDA and CDR2 SQIVND come from the germline V gene (reference sequence). The CDR3 coding sequence is TGTGCCAGTAGGGGGACAGGGGCGGACGGGGAGCTGTTTTTT. It specifies CASRGTGADGELFF.

Note on this clone: With only one base between it and a far larger clone, this is likely a read error. The CDR3 end shows no conserved phenylalanine or tryptophan, and so a read error is likely. The chain joins TRBV7-9 to TRBJ2-3, with a possible D match to TRBD2 (6 bases). The CDR3 covers 13 residues. V was clipped by 0 bases and J by 5 bases, with 6 bases between them. CDR1 and CDR2 (germline): SEHNR, FQNEAQ (reference sequence). The DNA for the CDR3 is TGTGCCAGCAGCTTAGCGGGAGGAGATACGCAGTATTCT. Amino acids: CASSLAGGDTQYS.

V is TRBV2 and J is TRBJ1-5; 7 bases fit TRBD1. This CDR3 region has 15 residues. J was trimmed by 6 bases and V by 8 bases; bases with no gene match: 13. The germline CDR1 and CDR2 sequences are SNHLY and FYNNEI. CDR3 coding DNA: TGTGCCAGCGTAAGGACAGGCGGAGGGGGTCAGCCCCAGCATTTT. This sequence encodes CASVRTGGGGQPQHF.

This sequence joins TRBV2 and TRBJ2-1, with D unclear. CDR1 and CDR2 (germline): SNHLY, FYNNEI. Between the trimmed V and J ends, which lost 1 base and 3 bases, there was a span of 4 bases. This CDR3 has 13 residues. The CDR3 here is CASSEGVYNEQFF. In DNA form, the CDR3 reads TGTGCCAGCAGTGAAGGGGTCTACAATGAGCAGTTCTTC.

The chain employs TRBV7-3 and TRBJ2-5, with D tentatively TRBD2 (6 bases). CDR1 is SGHTA, CDR2 FQGTGA, per germline. The CDR3 length is 15 residues. Trimming took off 4 bases at V and 1 base at J, with 13 bases between the two ends. CDR3 DNA: TGTGCCAGCAGCTCCAACGCCGGGGGCCAAGAGACCCAGTACTTC. Residues: CASSSNAGGQETQYF. Together with reference TRBV7-3 and TRBJ2-5, the CDR3 gives the full variable domain: GAGVSQTPSNKVTEKGKYVELRCDPISGHTALYWYRQSLGQGPEFLIYFQGTGAADDSGLPNDRFFAVRPEGSVSTLKIQRTERGDSAVYLCASSSNAGGQETQYFGPGTRLLVL.

The chain links TRBV28 to TRBJ1-1, with 8 bases lining up with TRBD1. V lost 6 bases to trimming and J lost 3 bases; unmatched junction nucleotides: 9. The CDR3 extends over 15 amino acids. Germline V CDR1 and CDR2: MDHEN, SYDVKM. CDR3 amino acids: CASRPAGGIYTEAFF. In nucleotides, the CDR3 is TGTGCCAGCAGACCGGCAGGGGGCATTTACACTGAAGCTTTCTTT.

Turning to this clone: This likely stems from a read error, as it lies one base from a far larger clone. The chain couples TRBV2 to TRBJ1-5; D is undetermined. Trimming shortened V by 6 bases and J by 0 bases, and 9 bases separated the two germline ends. The CDR3 is made up of 14 amino acids. The V gene's germline CDR1 is SNHLY and CDR2 FYNNEI. The CDR3 bases are TGTGCCAGCAGCTACGTATATAGCAATCAGCCCCAGCATTTT. Its protein is CASSYVYSNQPQHF.

The chain has TRBV2 and TRBJ2-7; D unresolved. The V end was cut by 8 bases, the J end by 2 bases, with 16 bases between. The V gene's germline CDR1 is SNHLY and CDR2 FYNNEI. The CDR3 totals 14 residues. CDR3: CASRSDINTYEQYF. CDR3 nucleotide sequence: TGTGCCAGCCGGTCAGATATCAACACCTACGAGCAGTACTTC.

The table lists this clone with a count of one. V gene TRBV5-1 combines with J gene TRBJ2-2; 13 bases are a match to TRBD2. CDR3 length: 17 amino acids. V shed 0 bases, J shed 6 bases, and the junction held 5 bases outside the gene matches. Germline-derived CDR1 and CDR2 are SGHRS and YFSETQ. CDR3 bases: TGCGCCAGCAGCTTGGCGGGGACTAGCGGGATTCCCGGGGAGCTGTTTTTT. It is translated as CASSLAGTSGIPGELFF.